Below, 10 T cell receptor beta chains from the same sample are listed, as sequenced in a study of cytomegalovirus exposure and HLA in healthy donors. The data were produced by immunoSEQ multiplex PCR, yet TCRdb's version contains in-frame clones alone and is incomplete. The sample lists fewer than 85,000 clones; roughly 90% were seen once. Specimen: PBMCs. These receptors were obtained from a woman in her late teens or twenties in good health and CMV-seropositive.

The chain recombines TRBV10-1 with TRBJ2-1, with TRBD2 matching 7 bases. Trimming at V came to 3 bases and at J to 4 bases, leaving 6 bases not matched to a gene. The length of the CDR3 is 15 residues. Germline CDR1 reads WNHNN; CDR2 reads SYGVQD (reference sequence). Written as DNA, the CDR3 is TGCGCCAGCAGTGAAGAGGCTAGCGGATACAATGAGCAGTTCTTC. It yields the protein CASSEEASGYNEQFF.

The CDR3 loop is CASRRQASNTEAFF. Here the CDR3 DNA reads TGTGCCAGCAGGAGACAGGCGTCGAACACTGAAGCTTTCTTT. The chain couples TRBV2 to TRBJ1-1, with TRBD1 as a possible D gene (6 bases). The germline V gene has CDR1 SNHLY and CDR2 FYNNEI. The CDR3 consists of 14 residues. The V end lost 6 bases, the J end lost 1 base, and 12 bases lay between the germline ends.

The V and J genes are TRBV2 and TRBJ2-7; 8 nucleotides agree with TRBD1. The trim removed 1 base at V and 5 bases at J, leaving 7 bases unmatched. The germline CDR1 and CDR2 sequences are SNHLY and FYNNEI. CDR3 size: 15 residues. CDR3 loop: CASSEVDRGQDEQYF. In nucleotides, the CDR3 is TGTGCCAGCAGTGAAGTAGACAGGGGACAGGACGAGCAGTACTTC.

This clone was seen a single time. The chain recombines TRBV27 with TRBJ2-1, with TRBD2 identical over 10 bases. V trimming: 7 bases; J trimming: 7 bases; junction bases outside the gene matches: 10. The CDR3 has 15 amino acids. Germline-derived CDR1 and CDR2 are MNHEY and SMNVEV (reference sequence). The CDR3 spells CASTRRSGRGNEQFF. CDR3 DNA: TGTGCCAGCACCCGCCGGAGCGGGAGGGGAAATGAGCAGTTCTTC.

This rearrangement joins TRBV30 to TRBJ1-1; D is ambiguous. V lost 5 bases, J lost 1 base, and 11 bases lay in between. Germline V CDR1 and CDR2: GTSNPN, SVGIG (reference sequence). CDR3 length: 13 amino acids. Here the CDR3 reads CAWEADANTEAFF. In nucleotides, the CDR3 is TGTGCCTGGGAGGCGGATGCGAACACTGAAGCTTTCTTT.

CDR3: CSVDFPGLVYNEQFF. The DNA for the CDR3 is TGCAGCGTTGACTTCCCGGGACTTGTATACAATGAGCAGTTCTTC. This rearrangement joins TRBV29-1 to TRBJ2-1, with D possibly being TRBD2 (6 bases). Germline values: CDR1 SQVTM, CDR2 ANQGSEA. V was clipped by 3 bases and J by 4 bases, with 16 bases between them. The CDR3 runs 15 residues.

V and J are TRBV27 and TRBJ2-3, with TRBD2 matching 7 bases. Trimming took 2 bases from V and 7 from J; bases not matched to a gene: 9. The CDR3 has 15 amino acids. Germline values: CDR1 MNHEY, CDR2 SMNVEV (reference sequence). CDR3 sequence: CASSLTAGSDNTQYF. CDR3 DNA: TGTGCCAGCAGTTTAACAGCGGGATCCGATAATACGCAGTATTTT.

This clone was observed a single time. J is TRBJ2-3 and V is TRBV9, with D possibly matching TRBD2 (6 bases). Per the germline V gene, CDR1 is SGDLS and CDR2 is YYNGEE. The CDR3 contains 15 residues. V lost 0 bases to trimming and J lost 11 bases, with 19 bases between them. DNA for the CDR3: TGTGCCAGCAGCGTAGGGGTCGGGGGAGGCAGGGAGCAGTATTTT. It translates to CASSVGVGGGREQYF.

The chain carries TRBV5-8 and TRBJ2-1; 11 bases agree with TRBD2. The CDR3 loop spans 17 amino acids. In germline, CDR1 is SGHTS, CDR2 YDEGEE. With 0 bases clipped from V and 2 bases from J, the junction kept 4 bases outside the gene matches. In DNA form, the CDR3 reads TGTGCCAGCAGCTTGGTGACTAGCGGGGAACCCTACAATGAGCAGTTCTTC. Translating it yields CASSLVTSGEPYNEQFF.

J is TRBJ2-7 and V is TRBV11-2; the D is unclear. There are 14 residues in the CDR3. V was clipped by 5 bases and J by 3 bases, with 14 bases between them. The germline gives CDR1 SGHAT, CDR2 FQNNGV. The CDR3 is CASSKDTLNYEQYF. The CDR3 region has the DNA TGTGCCAGCAGCAAAGACACACTGAACTACGAGCAGTACTTC.